This T cell receptor beta chain stems from a study of technical replicates of blood from a handful of donors. Clones were sequenced by immunoSEQ multiplex PCR, and TCRdb holds only the in-frame ones, with some missing. This sample carries about 14,000 clones, under 85% of them seen once, and the ten largest clones take 9.5% to 15%. This clone was counted once. Trimming pared 4 bases from V and 3 bases from J, leaving 8 bases between. Germline lookup yields CDR1 SGDLS and CDR2 YYNGEE. This CDR3 spans 13 amino acids. The chain employs TRBV9 and TRBJ2-1; D is ambiguous. The clonotype comes from a human donor in good health. The sequenced material came from PBMCs. The CDR3 DNA reads as TGTGCCAGCAGCATATCCGTCTACAATGAGCAGTTCTTC. It codes for CASSISVYNEQFF.